The 10 T cell receptor beta chains below all came from one sample that was sequenced in a study of shared clonotypes between healthy human individuals. TCRdb keeps only in-frame clones here, not all; method: immunoSEQ multiplex PCR. In the table there are some 1.1 million clones, around 77% of which are singletons. Sequencing was carried out using memory CD4+ T cells from PBMCs. This sample's subset: CD45RA-negative fraction. The source of these receptors is a man aged 18 to 30 in good health. Some clones in this sample may be carry-over from other donors' samples.

The V and J genes are TRBV7-3 and TRBJ2-5, with D hard to call. The germline V gene encodes CDR1 SGHTA and CDR2 FQGTGA. The CDR3 is 15 residues long. CDR3 sequence reads: CANLPAPKYQETQYF. In DNA form, the CDR3 reads TGTGCTAACCTACCGGCACCCAAGTACCAAGAGACCCAGTACTTC.

In its sample, this clone was seen a few times. The chain carries TRBV18 and TRBJ1-4; weak D call: TRBD1 (6 bases). Trimming stripped 0 bases from V and 8 bases from J, with 16 bases between. Germline values: CDR1 KGHSH, CDR2 LQKENI. The CDR3 has 16 amino acids. The CDR3 reads CASSPPGTGNVEKLFF. CDR3 nucleotides: TGTGCCAGCTCACCACCGGGCACAGGGAACGTCGAAAAACTGTTTTTT.

The V and J genes are TRBV30 and TRBJ2-7; the D call may be TRBD1 or TRBD2 (5 bases each). This CDR3 is 14 amino acids long. The germline gives CDR1 GTSNPN, CDR2 SVGIG (reference sequence). In DNA form, the CDR3 reads TGTGTCACAGACGCCGGGACCAATACCTACGAGCAGTACTTC. This translates into CVTDAGTNTYEQYF.

The rearrangement joins TRBV11-1 to TRBJ2-2, with 8 bases fitting TRBD2. The CDR3 sequence is 15 residues long. Germline lookup yields CDR1 SGHAT and CDR2 FQDESV (reference sequence). The ends lost 5 bases at V and 7 bases at J; junction bases unmatched: 9. CDR3 coding DNA: TGTGCCAGCAGCGGGGGACTAGTTGTAGGCGGGGAGCTGTTTTTT. Translating it yields CASSGGLVVGGELFF.

This rearrangement joins TRBV28 to TRBJ1-5; D not certain. The CDR3 extends over 14 amino acids. Germline V gene data show CDR1 as MDHEN and CDR2 as SYDVKM. Trimming removed 8 bases from V and 1 base from J, with 12 bases in between. The CDR3 sequence is CASQSTNSNQPQHF. As DNA, the CDR3 is TGTGCCAGCCAGAGTACGAACAGCAATCAGCCCCAGCATTTT.

This clone was recorded at least ten times. V and J are TRBV9 and TRBJ2-1; the D gene is possibly TRBD2 (6 bases). CDR3 size: 13 residues. V gave up 0 bases and J gave up 9 bases, with 10 bases separating them. Germline values: CDR1 SGDLS, CDR2 YYNGEE. In DNA form, the CDR3 reads TGTGCCAGCAGCGTAGTCGGGGGAGGTGAGCAGTTCTTC. It is translated as CASSVVGGGEQFF.

The genes are TRBV27 and TRBJ2-7, with D hard to call. Per germline, CDR1 MNHEY and CDR2 SMNVEV (reference sequence). CDR3 size: 12 residues. Trimming took off 4 bases at V and 5 bases at J, with 9 bases between the two ends. Written as DNA, the CDR3 is TGTGCCAGCAGTTCCCAAACCCACGAGCAGTACTTC. Its protein is CASSSQTHEQYF.

In the case of this clone: Since a far larger clone is one base different, this is likely a read error. The chain is built from TRBV6-5 and TRBJ1-5; 9 bases fit TRBD1. Germline CDR1 is MNHEY and CDR2 is SVGAGI. With V trimmed by 6 bases and J by 0 bases, 3 bases remained unmatched. There are 15 residues in the CDR3. CDR3 sequence (DNA): TGTGCCAGCAGGAGGACAGGGGATAGCAATCAGCCCCAGCATTTT. It encodes CASRRTGDSNQPQHF.

The rearrangement joins TRBV5-6 to TRBJ2-7; D is uncertain. V was pared by 5 bases and J by 11 bases, with 14 bases between. The CDR3 is 11 residues long. Germline CDR1 SGHDT, CDR2 YYEEEE. CDR3 DNA: TGTGCCAGCAGTTTGATCCGAGGAGAGTACTTC. Protein: CASSLIRGEYF. Full variable domain (outside the CDR3, taken from reference TRBV5-6 and TRBJ2-7): DAGVTQSPTHLIKTRGQQVTLRCSPKSGHDTVSWYQQALGQGPQFIFQYYEEEERQRGNFPDRFSGHQFPNYSSELNVNALLLGDSALYLCASSLIRGEYFGPGTRLTVT.

The chain recombines TRBV2 with TRBJ1-2; possible D gene TRBD1, 6 bases. The CDR3 sequence is 13 residues long. CDR1 is SNHLY and CDR2 is FYNNEI in the germline V gene. V lost 7 bases and J lost 8, with 17 bases in between. This CDR3 is CASTPRGRGGYTF. CDR3 coding DNA: TGTGCCAGCACCCCCCGGGGGCGGGGGGGCTACACCTTC. Full variable domain (rest looked up from reference TRBV2 and TRBJ1-2): EPEVTQTPSHQVTQMGQEVILRCVPISNHLYFYWYRQILGQKVEFLVSFYNNEISEKSEIFDDQFSVERPDGSNFTLKIRSTKLEDSAMYFCASTPRGRGGYTFGSGTRLTVV.